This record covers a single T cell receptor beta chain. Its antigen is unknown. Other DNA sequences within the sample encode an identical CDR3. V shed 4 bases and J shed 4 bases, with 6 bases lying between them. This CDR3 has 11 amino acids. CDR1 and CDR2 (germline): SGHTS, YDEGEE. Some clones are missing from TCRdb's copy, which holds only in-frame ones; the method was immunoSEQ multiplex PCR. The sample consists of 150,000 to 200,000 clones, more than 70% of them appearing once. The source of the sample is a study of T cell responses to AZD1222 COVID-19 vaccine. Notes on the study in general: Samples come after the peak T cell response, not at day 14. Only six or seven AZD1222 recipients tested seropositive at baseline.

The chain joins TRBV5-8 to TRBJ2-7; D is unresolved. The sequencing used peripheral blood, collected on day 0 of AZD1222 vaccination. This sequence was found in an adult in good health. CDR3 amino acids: CASSLGYEQYF. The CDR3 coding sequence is TGTGCCAGCAGCCTTGGATACGAGCAGTACTTC. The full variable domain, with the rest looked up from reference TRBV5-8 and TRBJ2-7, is EAGVTQSPTHLIKTRGQQATLRCSPISGHTSVYWYQQALGLGLQFLLWYDEGEERNRGNFPPRFSGRQFPNYSSELNVNALELEDSALYLCASSLGYEQYFGPGTRLTVT.